This T cell receptor (beta chain) was observed in a study of molecular identifiers for immune sequencing clone quantification. The CDR3 runs 14 residues. V dropped 2 bases and J dropped 8 bases, with 13 bases sitting between them. Germline V gene data show CDR1 as MNHEY and CDR2 as SVGEGT. Study-wide findings and caveats: Clonotypes surpassing 20 RNA copies contained over 97% of effector molecules, versus under 1% in naive cells. Investigators reportedly could detect spiked Jurkat TCR RNA from one cell among around 930,000 naive cells.

Naive CD8 library inputs spanned roughly 18,000 to 1,000,000 sorted cells and 10%, 30% or 50% RNA. Sorting defined naive CD8 T cells as CD8+CD4-CCR7+CD45RA+. This clonotype showed up just a few times. Its antigen is as yet unknown. MiXCR, run by TCRdb on the PCR reads, gives a single entry per CDR3 protein. The sample has over 600,000 distinct CDR3 sequences; nearly 20% are singletons. The chain employs TRBV6-2 or TRBV6-3 and TRBJ1-5, with no clear D. The TCR sequence derives from a human donor in good health. Some libraries in this study had Jurkat cell RNA spiked in. The sequenced material came from naive CD8+ T cells from blood, with Jurkat cell RNA spiked in. Sample subset: FACS-sorted CD8+CD4-CCR7+CD45RA+ naive T cells. CDR3 sequence reads: CASSYGPSEEPQHF. In DNA form, the CDR3 reads TGTGCCAGCAGTTACGGCCCCTCAGAGGAGCCCCAGCATTTT.